This record covers a single TCR beta chain. The record originates from a study of OX40 agonist ivuxolimab in advanced cancers. Sequencing was performed with immunoSEQ multiplex PCR; in TCRdb, only in-frame clones are kept and a portion is missing. This table holds 60,000 to 100,000 clones, about 87% found once. The TCR sequence derives from an adult with an advanced solid tumor such as melanoma, head and neck, liver or kidney cancer. The material sequenced was CD4+ or CD8+ T cells sorted from blood, taken in a trial of the OX40 agonist ivuxolimab.

The CDR3 DNA reads as TGTGCCAGCAGCTTATTTAACGACCCCTACGAGCAGTACTTC. Its translation is CASSLFNDPYEQYF. The chain employs TRBV5-4 and TRBJ2-7; D remains ambiguous. This CDR3 is built from 14 residues. Looked up from germline, CDR1 is SGHNT and CDR2 is YYREEE (reference sequence). V was trimmed by 2 bases and J by 2 bases, leaving 11 bases between them.